This T cell receptor (beta chain) stems from a study of shared clonotypes between healthy human individuals. Study-wide results and caveats: Relative to clonotypes present in all four donors, those not shared had lower generation probabilities.

The protocol was immunoSEQ multiplex PCR, while the TCRdb copy is restricted to in-frame clones and leaves out a portion. This table has a few million clones, about 90% appearing once. CDR3 size: 16 residues. Trimming took 4 bases from V and 0 from J, leaving 15 bases between them. Germline CDR1 is SGHDN and CDR2 is FVKESK. Worth noting for this clone: Its antigen is still unknown.

The rearrangement links TRBV14 to TRBJ2-5; a possible D gene is TRBD2 (5 bases). Sequencing was done on a sample of naive CD4+ T cells from PBMCs. Subset meaning: CD45RA+ positively selected. The receptor's source is a young man in good health. Some clones in this sample may be carry-over from other donors' samples. The CDR3 nucleotides read TGTGCCAGCAGCCCGAATAGAGGGCATTACCAAGAGACCCAGTACTTC. This translates into CASSPNRGHYQETQYF.